The present TCR beta chain was sequenced within a study of cytomegalovirus exposure and HLA in healthy donors. The CDR3 totals 15 residues. The germline gives CDR1 SGHDN, CDR2 FVKESK. Trimming removed 3 bases from V and 4 bases from J, with 16 bases in between. The PCR made use of 60 Vbeta and 13 Jbeta primers. Generated by immunoSEQ multiplex PCR, the TCRdb table keeps only in-frame clones and is missing some. The data show about 200,000 clones, around 80% seen once. Sequences were obtained from PBMCs. This receptor was taken from a man between 18 and 35 years old in good health and CMV-seronegative. The genes are TRBV14 and TRBJ2-7; D not certain. In nucleotides, the CDR3 is TGTGCCAGCAGCCAGGAGTTTCGGCTTCGATACGAGCAGTACTTC. Translating it yields CASSQEFRLRYEQYF.